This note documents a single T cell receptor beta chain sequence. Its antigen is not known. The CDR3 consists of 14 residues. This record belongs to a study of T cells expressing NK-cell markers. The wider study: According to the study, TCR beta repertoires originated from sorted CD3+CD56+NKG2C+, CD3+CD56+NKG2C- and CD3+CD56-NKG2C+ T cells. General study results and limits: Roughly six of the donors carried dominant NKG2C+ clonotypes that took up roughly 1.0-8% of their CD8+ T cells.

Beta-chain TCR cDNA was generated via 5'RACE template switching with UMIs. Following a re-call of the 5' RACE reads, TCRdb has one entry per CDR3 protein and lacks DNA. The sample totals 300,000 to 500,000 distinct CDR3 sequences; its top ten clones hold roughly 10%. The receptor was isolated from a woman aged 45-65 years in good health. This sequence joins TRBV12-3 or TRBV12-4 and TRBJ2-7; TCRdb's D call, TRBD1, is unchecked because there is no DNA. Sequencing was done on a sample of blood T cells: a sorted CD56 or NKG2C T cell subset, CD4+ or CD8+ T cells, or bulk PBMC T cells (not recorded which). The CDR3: CASTPTGPPYEQYF.